Listed here are 30 T cell receptor beta chains from one sample, sequenced in a study of T cells in Graves' hyperthyroidism and ophthalmopathy. Amplified TCR beta CDR3 regions came from RNA transcripts. First-round RT-PCR with HTBI primers amplified the TCR CDR3 region. TCRdb recomputed calls from the multiplex PCR reads with MiXCR, one row per CDR3 protein. Of under 400,000 distinct CDR3 sequences in the sample, about 20% are singletons; the top ten hold 45% to 50%. The sample consisted of blood. The receptors were gathered from a woman aged 45 to 65 with Graves' hyperthyroidism.

This clonotype was observed a few times. The chain employs TRBV7-6 and TRBJ2-3; 11 nucleotides agree with TRBD2. This CDR3 region has 20 residues. Germline V gene data show CDR1 as SGHVS and CDR2 as FNYEAQ. V lost 2 bases and J lost 7; bases outside the gene matches: 20. CDR3: CASSLFPASTLAGGPHTQYF. The CDR3 DNA sequence: TGTGCCAGCAGCTTATTCCCAGCCTCGACTCTAGCGGGGGGCCCCCATACGCAGTATTTT.

This clonotype was recorded a few times. The chain joins TRBV7-3 to TRBJ2-5; D is unclear. This CDR3 contains 15 residues. Germline-derived CDR1 and CDR2 are SGHTA and FQGTGA. V lost 4 bases, J lost 2 bases, and 14 bases lay in between. The CDR3 reads CASSYVADGQETQYF. Written as DNA, the CDR3 is TGTGCCAGCAGCTATGTAGCAGACGGACAAGAGACCCAGTACTTC. The full variable domain, its missing parts supplied by reference TRBV7-3 and TRBJ2-5, is GAGVSQTPSNKVTEKGKYVELRCDPISGHTALYWYRQSLGQGPEFLIYFQGTGAADDSGLPNDRFFAVRPEGSVSTLKIQRTERGDSAVYLCASSYVADGQETQYFGPGTRLLVL.

There are many counts of this clonotype. The chain combines TRBV6-1 with TRBJ2-3, with 11 bases identical to TRBD1. This CDR3 region has 14 residues. The V and J ends lost 6 bases and 4 bases, in that order; junction bases with no gene match: 3. Germline lookup yields CDR1 MNHNS and CDR2 SASEGT. CDR3 residues: CASRDRGRSDTQYF. CDR3 sequence (DNA): TGTGCCAGCAGGGACAGGGGGCGATCAGATACGCAGTATTTT.

The chain is built from TRBV19 and TRBJ2-3, with D possibly matching TRBD1 (5 bases). This CDR3 has 16 residues. Germline V gene lookup returns CDR1 LNHDA and CDR2 SQIVND (reference sequence). The V and J ends lost 6 bases and 3 bases respectively, with 19 bases between them. The CDR3 loop is CASSDSRQTKTDTQYF. In DNA, the CDR3 is TGTGCCAGTAGCGACTCGAGACAGACAAAGACAGATACGCAGTATTTT.

This clonotype was recorded at least ten times. The chain couples TRBV12-3 or TRBV12-4 to TRBJ2-5; perhaps TRBD1 as D (6 bases). Trimming removed 5 bases from V and 4 bases from J, with 11 bases in between. The CDR3 is 13 residues long. This chain's CDR3 is CASSPLGGETQYF. CDR3 nucleotide sequence: TGTGCCAGCAGTCCCCTAGGGGGAGAGACCCAGTACTTC.

This clonotype was seen ten or more times. The chain is built from TRBV27 and TRBJ1-2; D is perhaps TRBD1 (5 bases). The V gene's germline CDR1 is MNHEY and CDR2 SMNVEV (reference sequence). The CDR3 contains 16 residues. Trimming stripped 5 bases from V and 4 bases from J, with 20 bases between. The CDR3 nucleotides read TGTGCCAGCAGTCACCGGGCAGGGTCGTCTGGCTATGGCTACACCTTC. This translates into CASSHRAGSSGYGYTF.

This clonotype was seen only a few times. This chain links TRBV28 with TRBJ2-5, with D possibly matching TRBD1 (5 bases). CDR3 length equals 14 residues. The germline V gene has CDR1 MDHEN and CDR2 SYDVKM. V was pared by 5 bases and J by 0 bases, with 10 bases between. The CDR3 protein is CASSQGYYQETQYF. CDR3 in DNA: TGTGCCAGCAGTCAGGGTTACTACCAAGAGACCCAGTACTTC.

This clonotype was recorded many times. The V and J genes are TRBV27 and TRBJ2-1; 11 positions match TRBD2. The CDR3 loop spans 15 amino acids. V lost 5 bases, J lost 2 bases, and 2 bases stayed unmatched. From germline, CDR1 is MNHEY and CDR2 SMNVEV (reference sequence). CDR3 sequence (DNA): TGTGCCAGCAGTCTGACTAGCGGGACCTACAATGAGCAGTTCTTC. Protein sequence: CASSLTSGTYNEQFF.

This clonotype was seen many times. J is TRBJ1-5 and V is TRBV3-1; D not resolved. Deletions cut 4 bases from V and 0 bases from J, with 10 bases between. Per the germline V gene, CDR1 is LGHDT and CDR2 is YNNKEL (reference sequence). CDR3 length: 15 amino acids. The CDR3 here is CASSLAGSSNQPQHF. The DNA for the CDR3 is TGTGCCAGCAGCCTAGCGGGCAGTAGCAATCAGCCCCAGCATTTT.

The table lists this clonotype with many counts. This sequence joins TRBV11-2 and TRBJ2-7; 8 positions agree with TRBD1. Germline-derived CDR1 and CDR2 are SGHAT and FQNNGV. The CDR3 contains 15 residues. V gave up 4 bases and J gave up 2 bases; unmatched junction bases: 7. The CDR3: CASSSPDRAPYEQYV. The DNA for the CDR3 is TGTGCCAGCAGCTCTCCGGACAGGGCCCCCTACGAGCAGTACGTC.

This clonotype appeared many times. CDR3 sequence reads: CASSPGGDYGYTF. The CDR3 nucleotides are TGTGCCAGCTCACCAGGAGGGGACTATGGCTACACCTTC. V is TRBV18 and J is TRBJ1-2, with a tentative D call TRBD1 (5 bases). Germline loops: CDR1 KGHSH, CDR2 LQKENI. Trimming pared 2 bases from V and 3 bases from J, leaving 7 bases between. There are 13 residues in the CDR3.

Many counts were recorded for this clonotype. CDR3 DNA: TGTGCCACCAGCAGAGATCGCGGGCAGCCCCAGCATTTT. Its protein is CATSRDRGQPQHF. The J gene is TRBJ1-5, the V gene TRBV15; no clear D. V was clipped by 0 bases and J by 7 bases, with 7 bases between them. The CDR3 length is 13 residues. Looked up from germline, CDR1 is LNHNV and CDR2 is YYDKDF (reference sequence).

This clonotype was observed many times. The J gene is TRBJ2-7, the V gene TRBV28; a weak D match, TRBD1 (6 bases). There are 15 residues in the CDR3. Germline V gene lookup returns CDR1 MDHEN and CDR2 SYDVKM. V was trimmed by 3 bases and J by 5 bases, leaving 17 bases between them. The CDR3 reads CASSLKQGVGDEQYF. The CDR3 nucleotides are TGTGCCAGCAGTTTGAAACAGGGAGTGGGCGACGAGCAGTACTTC.

The gene calls are TRBV13 and TRBJ2-3; 7 nucleotides agree with TRBD2. Germline CDR1 reads PRHDT; CDR2 reads FYEKMQ (reference sequence). Trimming removed 5 bases from V and 5 bases from J; junction bases left unmatched: 13. This CDR3 is 16 amino acids long. This CDR3 is CASSPWRESKGDTQYF. CDR3 nucleotide sequence: TGTGCCAGCAGCCCTTGGCGGGAGTCGAAAGGAGATACGCAGTATTTT.

The sample holds a few counts of this clonotype. The rearrangement joins TRBV5-6 to TRBJ2-5; 10 bases map to TRBD1. The CDR3 is 14 residues long. J was trimmed by 5 bases and V by 0 bases; bases with no gene match: 1. Germline V gene sequence: CDR1 SGHDT, CDR2 YYEEEE. CDR3 DNA sequence: TGTGCCAGCAGCTTGGAGGACAGGGGGGAGACCCAGTACTTC. The encoded protein is CASSLEDRGETQYF.

Notes on this clonotype: This may be a read error: a much more frequent sequence differs by one nucleotide. V and J are TRBV28 and TRBJ2-1, with a tentative D call TRBD1 (6 bases). The CDR3 is 15 residues long. Germline V gene lookup returns CDR1 MDHEN and CDR2 SYDVKM. Trimming cost V 3 bases and J 1 base, with 10 bases left between them. The CDR3 DNA is TGTGCCAGCAGTTTTATCCAGGGGTCCTACAATGAGCAGTTCTTC. Protein sequence: CASSFIQGSYNEQFF.

V usage is TRBV15 and J usage is TRBJ1-1; D remains ambiguous. The CDR3 has 14 amino acids. CDR1 and CDR2 from the germline V gene are LNHNV and YYDKDF (reference sequence). Deletions cut 3 bases from V and 11 bases from J, with 19 bases between. The CDR3 region is CATSSGLNVDLAFF. Here the CDR3 DNA reads TGTGCCACCAGCAGCGGGCTGAATGTCGACTTGGCTTTCTTT.

This chain joins TRBV5-1 and TRBJ1-3, with no clear D. There are 15 residues in the CDR3. Germline values: CDR1 SGHRS, CDR2 YFSETQ. The germline V and J ends were trimmed by 1 base and 0 bases, with 8 bases remaining between them. CDR3 DNA: TGCGCCAGCAGCTTGCAGGCAGACTCTGGAAACACCATATATTTT. This gives the protein CASSLQADSGNTIYF.

The V gene is TRBV28, the J gene TRBJ2-1; D gene uncertain. This CDR3 contains 12 residues. Germline V gene sequence: CDR1 MDHEN, CDR2 SYDVKM. Trimming took off 4 bases at V and 8 bases at J, with 9 bases between the two ends. The CDR3, as DNA: TGTGCCAGCAGTTGGTCCCGTTATGAGCAGTTCTTC. Protein: CASSWSRYEQFF.

A remark on this clonotype: At one of its ends the junction is not consistent with the germline gene, which may arise from a read error. This chain uses TRBV5-1 with TRBJ2-5; 8 bases align to TRBD2. CDR1 and CDR2 from the germline V gene are SGHRS and YFSETQ. CDR3 size: 14 residues. The CDR3 loop reads CASSFRAGVETQYF. The CDR3 region has the DNA TGTGCCAGCAGCTTCAGAGCGGGGGTAGAGACCCAGTACTTC.

CDR3 protein: CASSSDRLNEKLFF. For the CDR3, the DNA is TGCGCCAGCAGTTCCGACAGGCTTAATGAAAAACTGTTTTTT. The chain links TRBV5-1 to TRBJ1-4; TRBD1 is a possible D gene (6 bases). V lost 5 bases and J 4 bases, leaving 12 bases between the germline ends. Germline V gene data show CDR1 as SGHRS and CDR2 as YFSETQ. This CDR3 has 14 residues.

The chain combines TRBV25-1 with TRBJ1-1; D call uncertain. This CDR3 comprises 13 residues. Germline assignment: CDR1 MGHDK and CDR2 SYGVNS. V lost 4 bases, J lost 5 bases, and 11 bases lay in between. CDR3 sequence reads: CASSGMGLTEAFF. For the CDR3, the DNA is TGTGCCAGCAGTGGCATGGGGTTAACTGAAGCTTTCTTT.

This clonotype was seen more than once but under ten times. The chain couples TRBV5-1 to TRBJ2-3; tentative D call: TRBD2 (7 bases). With 0 bases removed from V and 4 bases from J, the gap between germline ends came to 15 bases. Germline V gene sequence: CDR1 SGHRS, CDR2 YFSETQ. CDR3 length: 16 amino acids. CDR3 nucleotides: TGCGCCAGCAGCTTGGCCTTTGCGGGGGCGGCAGATACGCAGTATTTT. It specifies CASSLAFAGAADTQYF.

The V and J genes are TRBV20-1 and TRBJ1-2; TRBD1 is a possible D gene (6 bases). The V gene lost 0 bases and the J gene lost 5 bases, with 19 bases spanning the gap. The germline CDR1 and CDR2 sequences are DFQATT and SNEGSKA (reference sequence). The CDR3 has 16 residues. The CDR3 sequence: CSARDSLSGRGYGYTF. CDR3 in DNA: TGCAGTGCTAGAGATTCCCTTAGTGGCAGGGGATATGGCTACACCTTC.

This clonotype was picked up many times. The rearrangement uses TRBV28 and TRBJ1-5; D is ambiguous. V lost 6 bases and J lost 1, with 13 bases in between. CDR1 is MDHEN and CDR2 is SYDVKM in the germline V gene. This CDR3 is 15 amino acids long. Written as DNA, the CDR3 is TGTGCCAGCAGCCCTCAAGTTCTAAGCAATCAGCCCCAGCATTTT. This encodes CASSPQVLSNQPQHF.

V is TRBV30 and J is TRBJ2-4, with D tentatively TRBD2 (6 bases). The germline CDR1 and CDR2 sequences are GTSNPN and SVGIG (reference sequence). This CDR3 has 17 amino acids. The V and J ends lost 3 bases and 2 bases respectively, with 20 bases between them. As DNA, the CDR3 is TGTGCCTGGAGCCAAGGAGGGTTAGCAGGCACCAAAAACATTCAGTACTTC. Amino acids: CAWSQGGLAGTKNIQYF.

V is TRBV7-9 and J is TRBJ2-7; weak D call: TRBD2 (5 bases). This CDR3 spans 12 amino acids. Trimming pared 5 bases from V and 7 bases from J, leaving 12 bases between. The germline gives CDR1 SEHNR, CDR2 FQNEAQ (reference sequence). The CDR3 region is CASSRAEREQYF. The CDR3 DNA reads as TGTGCCAGCAGCCGAGCGGAGCGGGAGCAGTACTTC.

This clonotype has ten or more counts. V and J are TRBV20-1 and TRBJ1-1; D is uncertain. V lost 1 base and J lost 1, with 13 bases in between. The germline gives CDR1 DFQATT, CDR2 SNEGSKA (reference sequence). The length of the CDR3 is 15 residues. The chain's CDR3 is CSARAEERPNTEAFF. Here the CDR3 DNA reads TGCAGTGCTAGAGCCGAGGAGCGGCCGAACACTGAAGCTTTCTTT.

J is TRBJ1-3 and V is TRBV5-5; maybe TRBD1 (5 bases). The germline gives CDR1 SGHKS, CDR2 YYEKEE (reference sequence). CDR3 length equals 15 residues. V shed 0 bases and J shed 4 bases, with 11 bases lying between them. The CDR3: CASSLAPGKGNTIYF. DNA for the CDR3: TGTGCCAGCAGCTTGGCCCCAGGGAAAGGAAACACCATATATTTT.

The chain combines TRBV11-1 with TRBJ2-2; maybe TRBD1 (6 bases). V was clipped by 6 bases and J by 6 bases, with 11 bases between them. This CDR3 contains 13 residues. CDR1 SGHAT and CDR2 FQDESV come from the germline V gene (reference sequence). CDR3 nucleotide sequence: TGTGCCAGCAGACCCGGACAGTCCGGGGAGCTGTTTTTT. Translated, it gives CASRPGQSGELFF.